The 22 T cell receptor beta chains presented below share a single source sample, sequenced in a study of blood T cell repertoires in COVID-19. Profiled with immunoSEQ multiplex PCR; TCRdb holds only in-frame clones, not every one. The table shows 55,000 to 75,000 clones, with about 87% occurring only once. Input material: peripheral blood. These receptors originate from a human donor with active COVID-19. The donor label of this sample is uncertain.

V is TRBV5-1 and J is TRBJ1-4, with D uncertain. The CDR3 sequence is 13 residues long. V was clipped by 4 bases and J by 7 bases, with 11 bases between them. Germline assignment: CDR1 SGHRS and CDR2 YFSETQ. CDR3 nucleotide sequence: TGCGCCAGCAGCACCGGGGATAGTGAAAAACTGTTTTTT. This codes for CASSTGDSEKLFF.

The chain employs TRBV30 and TRBJ2-2; a possible D gene is TRBD2 (7 bases). This CDR3 contains 14 residues. Germline values: CDR1 GTSNPN, CDR2 SVGIG (reference sequence). Trimming shortened V by 5 bases and J by 0 bases, and 10 bases separated the two germline ends. The CDR3 reads CAWSRGPNTGELFF. The CDR3 nucleotides read TGTGCCTGGTCGCGGGGGCCGAACACCGGGGAGCTGTTTTTT.

In nucleotides, the CDR3 is TGTGCCATCCAGTACAGGCTTGATTATGGCTACACCTTC. Translation: CAIQYRLDYGYTF. The chain couples TRBV10-3 to TRBJ1-2, with D perhaps matching TRBD1 (5 bases). CDR1 and CDR2 from the germline V gene are ENHRY and SYGVKD. Trimming took 8 bases from V and 5 from J, leaving 15 bases between them. CDR3 length equals 13 residues.

This chain uses TRBV7-8 with TRBJ1-2; no clear D gene. Germline assignment: CDR1 SGHVS and CDR2 FQNEAQ. The CDR3 totals 17 residues. Trimming left V 2 bases short and J 3 bases short, with 19 bases between. CDR3 DNA sequence: TGTGCCAGCAGCTTATGGTCTTTCGGCTCCGGGGACTATGGCTACACCTTC. This translates into CASSLWSFGSGDYGYTF.

This chain joins TRBV10-3 and TRBJ2-1; TRBD2 matches 15 bases. The CDR3 contains 17 residues. Germline assignment: CDR1 ENHRY and CDR2 SYGVKD. J lost 0 bases, V lost 6 bases, and 3 bases had no gene match. The CDR3 region is CAISPGLAGGSYNEQFF. In DNA form, the CDR3 reads TGTGCCATCAGCCCGGGACTAGCGGGGGGCTCCTACAATGAGCAGTTCTTC.

The chain is built from TRBV3-1 (or the pseudogene TRBV3-2) and TRBJ2-3, with TRBD2 matching 7 bases. V was clipped by 5 bases and J by 5 bases; unmatched bases: 10. This CDR3 spans 15 amino acids. CDR1 is LGHDT and CDR2 is YNNKEL in the germline V gene (reference sequence). CDR3 sequence (DNA): TGTGCCAGCAGCTCGAGCGGGAATTCTGAAGATACGCAGTATTTT. Translated: CASSSSGNSEDTQYF.

The J gene is TRBJ1-3, the V gene TRBV2; a possible D gene is TRBD1 (5 bases). This CDR3 is 15 amino acids long. Looked up from germline, CDR1 is SNHLY and CDR2 is FYNNEI. V was shortened by 3 bases and J by 0 bases, with 9 bases between the two germline ends. The CDR3 spells CASSDGHPSGNTIYF. CDR3 nucleotides: TGTGCCAGCAGTGATGGACACCCCTCTGGAAACACCATATATTTT. Full variable domain (outside the CDR3, taken from reference TRBV2 and TRBJ1-3): EPEVTQTPSHQVTQMGQEVILRCVPISNHLYFYWYRQILGQKVEFLVSFYNNEISEKSEIFDDQFSVERPDGSNFTLKIRSTKLEDSAMYFCASSDGHPSGNTIYFGEGSWLTVV.

The rearrangement joins TRBV4-3 to TRBJ2-7; the D is unclear. The CDR3 totals 14 residues. The V end was cut by 3 bases, the J end by 2 bases, with 11 bases between. The germline V gene has CDR1 LGHNA and CDR2 YSLEER. The CDR3, as DNA: TGCGCCAGCAGCCAGGAGCCCTCGACCTACGAGCAGTACTTC. Translated: CASSQEPSTYEQYF.

The V and J genes are TRBV19 and TRBJ2-2; a weak D match, TRBD1 (6 bases). This CDR3 contains 14 residues. Trimming left V 3 bases short and J 5 bases short, with 10 bases between. The germline V gene has CDR1 LNHDA and CDR2 SQIVND (reference sequence). CDR3 sequence reads: CASSMGATTGELFF. CDR3 coding DNA: TGTGCCAGTAGTATGGGGGCGACGACCGGGGAGCTGTTTTTT. Drawing the rest from reference TRBV19 and TRBJ2-2, the complete variable domain is DGGITQSPKYLFRKEGQNVTLSCEQNLNHDAMYWYRQDPGQGLRLIYYSQIVNDFQKGDIAEGYSVSREKKESFPLTVTSAQKNPTAFYLCASSMGATTGELFFGEGSRLTVL.

This sequence joins TRBV6-2 or TRBV6-3 and TRBJ1-1; 11 positions agree with TRBD1. Germline CDR1 and CDR2: MNHEY and SVGEGT. V trimming: 5 bases; J trimming: 1 base; junction bases outside the gene matches: 9. The CDR3 loop spans 17 amino acids. The CDR3 is CASSVSWGQGENTEAFF. The CDR3 DNA sequence: TGTGCCAGCAGTGTGAGTTGGGGACAGGGGGAGAACACTGAAGCTTTCTTT.

The chain is built from TRBV3-1 (or the pseudogene TRBV3-2) and TRBJ2-5, with TRBD2 identical over 8 bases. CDR3 length: 15 amino acids. J gave up 5 bases and V 1 base, and 6 bases lay outside the gene matches. Germline V CDR1 and CDR2: LGHDT, YNNKEL (reference sequence). The CDR3 DNA follows: TGTGCCAGCAGCCAAGCCTCCCGGGAGGGGGAGACCCAGTACTTC. It codes for CASSQASREGETQYF.

The chain has TRBV5-1 and TRBJ2-7; TRBD2 matches 8 bases. V trimming: 0 bases; J trimming: 3 bases; junction bases outside the gene matches: 5. CDR3 size: 15 residues. CDR1 and CDR2 (germline): SGHRS, YFSETQ. CDR3 sequence reads: CASSLAGGGYYEQYF. DNA of the CDR3: TGCGCCAGCAGCTTGGCCGGCGGGGGGTACTACGAGCAGTACTTC.

The CDR3 reads CASSLLATDTQYF. The CDR3 DNA sequence: TGCGCCAGCAGCTTACTAGCTACAGATACGCAGTATTTT. This chain connects TRBV5-1 to TRBJ2-3; D perhaps matches TRBD2 (6 bases). The CDR3 covers 13 residues. The germline V gene encodes CDR1 SGHRS and CDR2 YFSETQ. The ends were cut back, 2 bases at V and 3 bases at J, with 7 bases in the middle.

The rearrangement joins TRBV2 to TRBJ1-2; 7 nucleotides line up with TRBD1. CDR3 length equals 13 residues. J gave up 2 bases and V 5 bases, and 2 bases lay outside the gene matches. In germline, CDR1 is SNHLY, CDR2 FYNNEI. The CDR3 here is CASSTQGNYGYTF. DNA of the CDR3: TGTGCCAGCAGTACACAGGGGAACTATGGCTACACCTTC.

The chain is built from TRBV6-5 and TRBJ2-5; no reliable D call. V lost 8 bases and J 9 bases, leaving 22 bases between the germline ends. The CDR3 length is 14 residues. Germline-derived CDR1 and CDR2 are MNHEY and SVGAGI. The CDR3 sequence: CASSTSSGQVPQYF. The DNA for the CDR3 is TGTGCCAGCTCCACGAGCTCCGGCCAGGTGCCCCAGTACTTC.

V gene TRBV28 combines with J gene TRBJ1-4; D gene uncertain. V lost 10 bases and J 5 bases, leaving 5 bases between the germline ends. The CDR3 totals 10 residues. CDR1 MDHEN and CDR2 SYDVKM come from the germline V gene. CDR3 loop: CATFNEKLFF. The CDR3 DNA follows: TGTGCCACCTTCAATGAAAAACTGTTTTTT.

DNA of the CDR3: TGTGCCAGCAGCCAGGCCCCGGGACAGTCCTACGAGCAGTACTTC. This translates into CASSQAPGQSYEQYF. The rearrangement links TRBV4-2 to TRBJ2-7, with 7 positions matching TRBD1. The CDR3 contains 15 residues. With 3 bases clipped from V and 1 base from J, the junction kept 6 bases outside the gene matches. Germline loops: CDR1 LGHNA, CDR2 YNFKEQ.

This chain links TRBV10-3 with TRBJ1-2; D perhaps matches TRBD1 (5 bases). The CDR3 covers 15 residues. Per germline, CDR1 ENHRY and CDR2 SYGVKD. V was clipped by 0 bases and J by 4 bases, with 12 bases between them. The CDR3 spells CAISESQEGAYGYTF. The CDR3, as DNA: TGTGCCATCAGTGAGTCACAGGAAGGAGCCTATGGCTACACCTTC.

The chain couples TRBV5-4 to TRBJ1-3; 12 nucleotides line up with TRBD1. The germline CDR1 and CDR2 sequences are SGHNT and YYREEE (reference sequence). Trimming removed 0 bases from V and 4 bases from J; junction bases left unmatched: 5. The CDR3 totals 17 residues. This CDR3 is CASSLARDRGPGNTIYF. CDR3 sequence (DNA): TGTGCCAGCAGCTTGGCCCGGGACAGGGGGCCGGGAAACACCATATATTTT.

This chain links TRBV19 with TRBJ2-7; TRBD2 might be the D (5 bases). Between the trimmed V and J ends, which lost 11 bases and 2 bases, there was a span of 19 bases. The V gene's germline CDR1 is LNHDA and CDR2 SQIVND (reference sequence). This CDR3 region has 14 residues. The CDR3 sequence is CASATYSGTYEQYF. Written as DNA, the CDR3 is TGTGCCTCCGCCACCTACAGCGGCACCTACGAGCAGTACTTC.

The chain is built from TRBV7-9 and TRBJ2-3; TRBD2 might be the D (5 bases). Per germline, CDR1 SEHNR and CDR2 FQNEAQ (reference sequence). CDR3 length equals 13 residues. The V end lost 8 bases, the J end lost 4 bases, and 13 bases lay between the germline ends. The CDR3 region has the DNA TGTGCCAGCGAGACCGGAGGTGCAGATACGCAGTATTTT. Translation: CASETGGADTQYF.

The V call is TRBV6-2 or TRBV6-3, the J call TRBJ2-3; tentative D call: TRBD2 (5 bases). This CDR3 contains 12 residues. Germline CDR1 and CDR2: MNHEY and SVGEGT. The V gene lost 5 bases and the J gene lost 8 bases, with 11 bases spanning the gap. In DNA, the CDR3 is TGTGCCAGCAGTCAAACTAGAGGTACGCAGTATTTT. It encodes CASSQTRGTQYF.